The 5 T cell receptor beta chains in this list originate from one sample, sequenced in a study of blood T cell repertoires in COVID-19. Assay used: immunoSEQ multiplex PCR; TCRdb lists only in-frame clones, some missing. The data contain approximately 400,000 clones, about 91% of them singletons. Sequenced material: peripheral blood. The receptors here all came from a woman aged 45-65 years with COVID-19, enrolled during active disease.

The chain employs TRBV15 and TRBJ1-1; 8 bases line up with TRBD1. Germline V CDR1 and CDR2: LNHNV, YYDKDF (reference sequence). This CDR3 has 15 amino acids. The junction had 8 bases not matched to a gene; V was cut back by 1 base and J by 7 bases. CDR3 DNA: TGTGCCACCAGCAGAGCTCAGGGGGCATATAGTGAAGCTTTCTTT. Amino acids: CATSRAQGAYSEAFF.

CDR3 residues: CASSLGLPSTGELFF. For the CDR3, the DNA is TGTGCCAGCAGCTTAGGTCTACCAAGCACCGGGGAGCTGTTTTTT. The V call is TRBV11-2, the J call TRBJ2-2; D not resolved. V gave up 1 base and J gave up 4 bases, with 10 bases separating them. CDR3 length equals 15 residues. Germline-derived CDR1 and CDR2 are SGHAT and FQNNGV.

The V and J genes are TRBV30 and TRBJ1-2, with 7 bases lining up with TRBD1. After removal of 1 base from V and 4 bases from J, the junction contained 3 bases not matched to a gene. Germline lookup yields CDR1 GTSNPN and CDR2 SVGIG (reference sequence). The CDR3 loop spans 13 amino acids. Written as DNA, the CDR3 is TGTGCCTGGAGTGGGGACAGATTCTATGGCTACACCTTC. Translation gives CAWSGDRFYGYTF.

The genes are TRBV7-9 and TRBJ1-1, with unresolved D. Germline V lookup: CDR1 SEHNR, CDR2 FQNEAQ (reference sequence). V lost 4 bases, J lost 0 bases, and 12 bases lay in between. This CDR3 is built from 15 residues. For the CDR3, the DNA is TGTGCCAGCAGCTCTACGACAAACCTGAACACTGAAGCTTTCTTT. This encodes CASSSTTNLNTEAFF.

V and J are TRBV28 and TRBJ2-3, with TRBD2 matching over 10 bases. J was trimmed by 4 bases and V by 6 bases; bases with no gene match: 19. Germline V gene lookup returns CDR1 MDHEN and CDR2 SYDVKM. The CDR3 runs 19 residues. CDR3 amino acids: CASSTFERGGVSGADTQYF. For the CDR3, the DNA is TGTGCCAGCAGCACTTTTGAGCGGGGGGGCGTTTCAGGTGCAGATACGCAGTATTTT.